Presented here are 3 T cell receptor beta chains from one specimen sequenced in a study of CD8 T cells in ankylosing spondylitis. TCRdb redid the calling of the 5' RACE reads with MiXCR, one entry per CDR3 protein. The sample shows some 350,000 distinct CDR3 sequences, around 15% of them seen only once. The sequenced sample consisted of blood, either unsorted or a sorted T cell fraction (not recorded which). The source is a male donor with ankylosing spondylitis or in good health (not recorded which).

This clonotype was recorded many times. The gene calls are TRBV29-1 and TRBJ2-3, with a weak D call TRBD1 (6 bases). The germline V gene has CDR1 SQVTM and CDR2 ANQGSEA. There are 15 residues in the CDR3. V lost 3 bases to trimming and J lost 0 bases, with 13 bases between them. CDR3 in amino acids: CSVDTDRASTDTQYF. The DNA for the CDR3 is TGCAGCGTTGATACGGACAGAGCTAGCACAGATACGCAGTATTTT.

The chain carries TRBV12-3 or TRBV12-4 and TRBJ2-3; 8 bases fit TRBD2. CDR3 length: 13 amino acids. Unmatched junction bases numbered 4, after V lost 7 bases and J lost 4 bases. The CDR3 DNA is TGTGCCAGCACGAGCGGGAGAGCAGATACGCAGTATTTT. This codes for CASTSGRADTQYF.

V usage is TRBV12-3 or TRBV12-4 and J usage is TRBJ1-1; TRBD1 matches 10 bases. The ends lost 6 bases at V and 6 bases at J; junction bases unmatched: 7. CDR3 length: 14 amino acids. The CDR3 DNA follows: TGTGCCAGCAGCCGGGGACAGGGGAATTCTGAAGCTTTCTTT. Protein sequence: CASSRGQGNSEAFF.